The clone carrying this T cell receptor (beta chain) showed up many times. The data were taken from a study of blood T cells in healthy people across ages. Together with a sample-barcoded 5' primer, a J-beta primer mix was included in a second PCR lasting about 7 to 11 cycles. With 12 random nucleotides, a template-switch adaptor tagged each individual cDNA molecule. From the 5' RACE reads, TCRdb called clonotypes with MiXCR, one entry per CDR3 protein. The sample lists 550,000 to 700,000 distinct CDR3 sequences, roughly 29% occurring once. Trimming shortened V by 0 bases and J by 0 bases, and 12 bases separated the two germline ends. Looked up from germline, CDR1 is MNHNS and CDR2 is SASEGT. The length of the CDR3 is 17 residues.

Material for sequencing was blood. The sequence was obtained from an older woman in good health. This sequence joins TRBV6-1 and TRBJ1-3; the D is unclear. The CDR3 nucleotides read TGTGCCAGCAGTGAAGCTCACGGCGGAAGCTCTGGAAACACCATATATTTT. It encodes CASSEAHGGSSGNTIYF.